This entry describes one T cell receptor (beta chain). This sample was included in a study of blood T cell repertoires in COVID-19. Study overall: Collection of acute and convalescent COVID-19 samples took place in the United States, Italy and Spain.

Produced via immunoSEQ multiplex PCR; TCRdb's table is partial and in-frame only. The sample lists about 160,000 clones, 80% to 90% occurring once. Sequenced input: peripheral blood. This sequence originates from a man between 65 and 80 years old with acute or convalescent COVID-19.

For the CDR3, the DNA is TGTGCCACCAGCTCACCCGGGACTATGCGCAATGAGCAGTTCTTC. This translates into CATSSPGTMRNEQFF. This chain connects TRBV15 to TRBJ2-1; 7 nucleotides agree with TRBD2. Trimming at V came to 5 bases and at J to 6 bases, leaving 10 bases not matched to a gene. Looked up from germline, CDR1 is LNHNV and CDR2 is YYDKDF (reference sequence). The CDR3 totals 15 residues.